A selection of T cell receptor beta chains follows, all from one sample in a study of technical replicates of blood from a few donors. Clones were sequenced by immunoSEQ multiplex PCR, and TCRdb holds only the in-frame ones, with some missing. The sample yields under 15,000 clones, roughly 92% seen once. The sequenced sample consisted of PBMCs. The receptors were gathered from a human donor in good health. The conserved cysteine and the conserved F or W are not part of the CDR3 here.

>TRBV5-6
ASSAGQGDAGSN
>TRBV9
ASSVRPGQGNTGELF
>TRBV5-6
ASTLFTGLPMDEQF
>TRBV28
ASATWGGDTGELF
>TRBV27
ASSSNLGLADNTDTQY
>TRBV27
ASSPKADRGNEQF
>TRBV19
ASSHPTSGRNEQF
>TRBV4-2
ASSSGPRAGSNTGELF
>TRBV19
ASSIRTGGASGANVLT
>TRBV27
ASSLDYYNEQF
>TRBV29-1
SVDIAGNEQF
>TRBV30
AWSVDSQETQY
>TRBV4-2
ASSPGQGLETQY
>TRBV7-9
ASSSDSQGGETQY
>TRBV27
ASSFNRGPGELF
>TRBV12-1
ASSFAPPGAEAF
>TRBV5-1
ASSLGGQGATDTQY
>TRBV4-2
ASSQESSGRAKGGELF
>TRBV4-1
ASKQGGGTEAF
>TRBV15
ATSRGQGNEKLF
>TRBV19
ASSIGLVSEQY
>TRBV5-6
ASSFTDWNYGYT
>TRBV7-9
ASSKQKNTEAF
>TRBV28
ASSLDRGVTEAF
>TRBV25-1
ASSRDNSYEQY
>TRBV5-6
ASSLVAAEYNEQF
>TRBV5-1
ASSSGQGRDEQY
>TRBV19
ASSIKTGQAGNTEAF
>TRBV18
ASSPQTGSPEAF
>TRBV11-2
ASSDPGTSASYEQY
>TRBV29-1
SVERRNTEAF
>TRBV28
ASSLPGTGNTEAF
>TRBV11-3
ASSYTGSSTGELF
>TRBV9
ASSVGLSGREYNEQF
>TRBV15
ATSRVRDTGEQF
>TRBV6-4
ASSSGNTGELF
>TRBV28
ASRGLPKETQY
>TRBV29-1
SVEAGGPADTQY
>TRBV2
ASSDVGLAGETQY
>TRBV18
ASSPGGSRNQPQH
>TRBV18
ASSPQGVNTEAF
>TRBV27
ASSLDRGGNTEAF
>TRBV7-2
ASSLEAQGTGELF
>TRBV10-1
ASKQVAGGRVGTDTQY
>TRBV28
ASSPGTRMGEQY
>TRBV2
ASIPGLADNEQF
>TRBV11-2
ASSSPAGGSGEQY
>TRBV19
ATSTGTSGRDEY
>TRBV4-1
ASSQSGQNNEKLF
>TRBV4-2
ASSQGGGYEQY
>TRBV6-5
ASSSPIAGGNEQY